This TCR beta chain was recovered during a study of shared clonotypes between healthy human individuals (dated by TCRdb to 2020 to 2021). Notes on the research overall: The cohort included three men and a couple of women between 18 and 49 years of age. To increase sequencing depth and limit assay-specific biases, TCR repertoire library preparation and sequencing were carried out by different laboratories using diverse techniques. The study deeply sequenced blood TCR repertoires of five healthy adults to estimate repertoire size and the extent of clonotype sharing between individuals. Leukapheresis yielded between about 0.9 and 10 billion PBMCs per donor. For each donor, three plates each were used for CD4 naive and CD4 memory, two plates were used for CD8 naive, and one plate was used for CD8 memory. Beyond this particular receptor, the publication reports: Sampling was limited to blood, and TCR repertoires in tissue likely differ from TCR repertoires in blood. Based on pairwise subsampling, the degree of clonotype sharing among donors was expected to be affected by sequencing depth. Larger estimated clonotype richness was generally found for naive subsets than for memory subsets. Compared with non-shared clonotypes, the clonotypes found in all four sorted-subset donors had higher generation probabilities. Sharing across a handful of donors was observed for approximately 5% of naive CD4, about 3.2% of naive CD8, roughly 2.4% of memory CD4, and around 0.42% of memory CD8 clonotypes. Because the study included only a small number of donors, the genetic and exposure-history diversity represented was limited. Rarefaction of sorted-subset datasets indicated incomplete sequencing despite the large sequencing depth.

Using the deep immunoSEQ assay, multiplex PCR amplified TCR CDR3 regions from genomic DNA. Extracted genomic DNA from each cell subset was spread evenly across all wells of several immunoSEQ 96-well plates, with each plate serving as a replicate. For sorted subsets, approximately 200 ng of genomic DNA, equivalent to 30,000 or so T cell genomes, went into each replicate PCR. Purified libraries were measured with a Qubit 3.0 fluorometer, size-checked on a Bioanalyzer 2100, and measured again with the KAPA Library Quantification kit. Each immunoSEQ 96-well plate was sequenced on its own single-read 150-cycle Illumina NextSeq 550 flow cell. In the paper's pipeline: Because the immunoSEQ output held only junctional sequences and lacked quality scores, the filtering could not match the filtering applied to full-length reads. To assign V/J genes and CDR3, sequences were annotated using PyIR, a Python wrapper for IgBLAST v1.9, with IMGT germline references. Any read was removed if the V/J assignment was weak (E-value above 1e-6), the CDR3 was missing, or the read contained stop codons, out-of-frame junctions, or ambiguous translated residues. V3J clonotypes were defined as sequences sharing an identical inferred V gene, J gene, and CDR3 amino acid sequence. To compute the percentage overlap between repertoires, the number of shared unique clonotypes was divided by the size of the smaller repertoire. RTK rarefaction, the Chao1 estimator, and Recon v2.1 estimates of unobserved clonotypes were used to assess repertoire richness. OLGA was used to compute generation probabilities for all TCRbeta clonotypes that the gDNA method yielded from a handful of donors. In TCRdb, the immuneACCESS table is reduced to in-frame sequences with V and J assigned. These tables do not hold every clone; where another copy was compared, an unresolved V gene accounts for under half, and the others remain unexplained. The DNA gave D and trimming, while V, J and clone size come from that table. Across this sample there are over a million clones, with around three quarters seen only once. The top ten constitute 0.55% to 0.7% of the sample.

The CDR3 measures 14 amino acids from cysteine to phenylalanine. Just the 42-base CDR3 DNA is kept, in frame starting at base 1. CDR1 and CDR2 were assigned from the germline V gene as SGHDT and YYEEEE. V is cut by 2 bases and J by 4 bases, and the space between the germline ends is 10 bases. This clone was counted only a few times. This receptor's antigen is unknown. Within one base of it there is no much larger clone, and no base qualities were kept. The donors were healthy, HIV-negative adults who had no recently reported acute infections or vaccinations. All donors were Caucasian adults living in Nashville, Tennessee, USA. CD4+ T cells were enriched by magnetic negative selection, after which naive cells were positively selected on CD45RA and the negative fraction was taken as the memory subset. Blood was obtained by leukapheresis, after which PBMCs were separated by Ficoll-Histopaque density gradient centrifugation and cryopreserved in liquid nitrogen vapor phase. Purity and quantity of every magnetically sorted T cell population were checked by analytical flow cytometry. Genomic DNA was isolated from each sorted fraction and quantified by UV absorbance on a Nanodrop 2000c.

The rearranged segments are TRBV5-6 and TRBJ2-1; the D gene could be either TRBD1 or TRBD2, each agreeing at 5 bases. The TCR sequence derives from a man aged 18 to 30 in good health. Some clones in this sample may be carry-over from other donors' samples. Sequencing was carried out using memory CD4+ T cells from PBMCs. The cell subset or site label here, explained by the study, means: CD45RA-negative fraction. The DNA is TGTGCCAGCAGCTTCTGGGACCAATACAATGAGCAGTTCTTC. It translates to CASSFWDQYNEQFF.